Each of the 9 T cell receptor beta chains below was sequenced from the same sample in a study of blood T cell repertoires in COVID-19. Sequenced by immunoSEQ multiplex PCR; TCRdb stores in-frame clones only, minus some. The sample yields about 150,000 clones, 75% to 90% seen once. Sample: peripheral blood. These receptors all stem from a woman in her 70s with acute or convalescent COVID-19.

The chain combines TRBV7-8 with TRBJ2-6, with D perhaps matching TRBD1 (5 bases). The CDR3 is 18 amino acids. Trimming stripped 0 bases from V and 2 bases from J, with 14 bases between. Per germline, CDR1 SGHVS and CDR2 FQNEAQ. The CDR3 protein is CASSLAGQGEAGANVLTF. The CDR3 DNA is TGTGCCAGCAGCTTAGCGGGGCAGGGTGAAGCTGGGGCCAACGTCCTGACTTTC.

A few counts support this clone. V is TRBV4-2 and J is TRBJ1-1; possible D gene TRBD1, 5 bases. Germline-derived CDR1 and CDR2 are LGHNA and YNFKEQ. V lost 0 bases to trimming and J lost 1 base, with 12 bases between them. This CDR3 region has 16 residues. Written as DNA, the CDR3 is TGTGCCAGCAGCCAAGAGGGCCAGGGAGGGAACACTGAAGCTTTCTTT. It encodes CASSQEGQGGNTEAFF.

The gene calls are TRBV19 and TRBJ1-5, with D possibly matching TRBD1 (5 bases). The ends were cut back, 5 bases at V and 8 bases at J, with 22 bases in the middle. The CDR3 covers 16 residues. The germline V gene encodes CDR1 LNHDA and CDR2 SQIVND (reference sequence). The CDR3 region is CASSRNLRLGGEPQHF. The CDR3 nucleotides are TGTGCCAGTAGTCGGAATCTCCGTTTGGGAGGGGAGCCCCAGCATTTT.

The chain has TRBV24-1 and TRBJ2-3; 7 bases fit TRBD1. Germline loops: CDR1 KGHDR, CDR2 SFDVKD. The CDR3 has 16 amino acids. V lost 7 bases to trimming and J lost 0 bases; unmatched junction nucleotides: 9. In DNA, the CDR3 is TGTGCCACCAGAGACAGGGTTTCAACTAGCACAGATACGCAGTATTTT. Protein: CATRDRVSTSTDTQYF.

The gene calls are TRBV19 and TRBJ1-2; 10 nucleotides match TRBD1. Germline V CDR1 and CDR2: LNHDA, SQIVND (reference sequence). J was trimmed by 5 bases and V by 5 bases; bases with no gene match: 8. The CDR3 consists of 15 residues. The CDR3 nucleotides are TGTGCCAGTAGTGCGACCGGGACAGGGGTATATGGCTACACCTTC. As protein: CASSATGTGVYGYTF.

The rearrangement uses TRBV5-1 and TRBJ1-1, with 7 bases identical to TRBD1. V shed 2 bases and J 1 base; nucleotides not matched to a gene: 11. Germline V gene data show CDR1 as SGHRS and CDR2 as YFSETQ. The CDR3 loop spans 17 amino acids. CDR3 in amino acids: CASSLFGRGGPNTEAFF. The CDR3, as DNA: TGCGCCAGCAGCTTATTCGGTCGAGGGGGCCCGAACACTGAAGCTTTCTTT. The whole variable domain, filled in from reference TRBV5-1 and TRBJ1-1, reads KAGVTQTPRYLIKTRGQQVTLSCSPISGHRSVSWYQQTPGQGLQFLFEYFSETQRNKGNFPGRFSGRQFSNSRSEMNVSTLELGDSALYLCASSLFGRGGPNTEAFFGQGTRLTVV.

This chain joins TRBV19 and TRBJ1-3; TRBD1 aligns across 11 bases. The germline gives CDR1 LNHDA, CDR2 SQIVND (reference sequence). V lost 5 bases to trimming and J lost 4 bases; unmatched junction nucleotides: 22. The CDR3 is 21 amino acids. CDR3 amino acids: CASSPSPGDRGYRRPGNTIYF. DNA of the CDR3: TGTGCCAGTAGTCCATCGCCGGGGGACAGGGGGTATCGGAGACCCGGAAACACCATATATTTT.

The genes are TRBV2 and TRBJ2-2; tentatively, D is TRBD1 (6 bases). This CDR3 region has 15 residues. Trimming pared 10 bases from V and 1 base from J, leaving 16 bases between. Germline values: CDR1 SNHLY, CDR2 FYNNEI. The CDR3 region has the DNA TGTGCCACCCCGCAGGCAGGGGAGAACACCGGGGAGCTGTTTTTT. Protein: CATPQAGENTGELFF.

As to this clone: The junction differs from germline at one of its ends, possibly a read error. The V call is TRBV7-7, the J call TRBJ2-2, with TRBD1 matching 8 bases. Germline CDR1 reads SSHAT; CDR2 reads FNYEAQ (reference sequence). The CDR3 contains 16 residues. The CDR3, as DNA: TGTGCTAGCAGCGCCCAGGGGGCAGTTGGCACCGGGGAGCTGTTTTTT. Residues: CASSAQGAVGTGELFF.